The rows below give T cell receptor beta chains drawn from one sample of a study of Siglec-9 on CD8 T cells in melanoma. Profiling relied on immunoSEQ multiplex PCR, and the TCRdb table lists in-frame clones only, not all of them. The sample carries 30,000 to 45,000 clones, more than 65% recorded once. The specimen sequenced was Siglec-9- CD8+ T cells sorted from blood. These receptors originate from a human donor in good health. CDR3s include the opening cysteine and the closing phenylalanine or tryptophan. The order of the fields is clone size, V gene, J gene, CDR3 length, D gene, CDR3 protein, CDR3 DNA. The D gene is left open where the match is weak. Clone size is not always given. Where it is, it says once, few, many or a class for expanded clones.

abundance: -; v_gene: TRBV7-8; j_gene: TRBJ2-7; len: 11; d_gene: -; CDR3aa: CASSFLDEQYF; CDR3nt: TGTGCCAGCAGCTTTTTGGACGAGCAGTACTTC
abundance: -; v_gene: TRBV9; j_gene: TRBJ2-1; len: 15; d_gene: -; CDR3aa: CASSVWGEPAGEQFF; CDR3nt: TGTGCCAGCAGCGTATGGGGAGAGCCTGCGGGTGAGCAGTTCTTC
abundance: -; v_gene: TRBV15; j_gene: TRBJ2-1; len: 12; d_gene: -; CDR3aa: CATSRTVNEQFF; CDR3nt: TGTGCCACCAGCCGGACTGTCAATGAGCAGTTCTTC
abundance: -; v_gene: TRBV6-6; j_gene: TRBJ1-1; len: 14; d_gene: -; CDR3aa: CASSYGRGRTEAFF; CDR3nt: TGTGCCAGCAGTTACGGTCGGGGTCGCACTGAAGCTTTCTTT
abundance: -; v_gene: TRBV13; j_gene: TRBJ1-2; len: 15; d_gene: -; CDR3aa: CASSLAGEGTYGYTF; CDR3nt: TGTGCCAGCAGCTTAGCGGGCGAGGGAACCTATGGCTACACCTTC
abundance: -; v_gene: TRBV10-3; j_gene: TRBJ1-1; len: 15; d_gene: TRBD1; CDR3aa: CAISGDREADTEAFF; CDR3nt: TGTGCCATCAGTGGGGACAGGGAAGCCGACACTGAAGCTTTCTTT
abundance: once; v_gene: TRBV7-8; j_gene: TRBJ2-5; len: 17; d_gene: TRBD2; CDR3aa: CASSLYWRGAPQETQYF; CDR3nt: TGTGCCAGCAGCTTATACTGGCGGGGGGCACCTCAAGAGACCCAGTACTTC
abundance: -; v_gene: TRBV9; j_gene: TRBJ1-2; len: 15; d_gene: -; CDR3aa: CASSASQGNNYGYTF; CDR3nt: TGTGCCAGCAGCGCGTCTCAGGGGAATAACTATGGCTACACCTTC
abundance: -; v_gene: TRBV4-1; j_gene: TRBJ2-5; len: 14; d_gene: -; CDR3aa: CASSQGWALETQYF; CDR3nt: TGCGCCAGCAGCCAAGGGTGGGCGTTAGAGACCCAGTACTTC
abundance: -; v_gene: TRBV6-4; j_gene: TRBJ2-3; len: 13; d_gene: -; CDR3aa: CASSVGATDTQYF; CDR3nt: TGTGCCAGCAGTGTCGGGGCCACAGATACGCAGTATTTT
abundance: -; v_gene: TRBV6-5; j_gene: TRBJ2-7; len: 15; d_gene: -; CDR3aa: CASSYSRDSAYEQYF; CDR3nt: TGTGCCAGCAGTTACTCGCGGGACAGCGCCTACGAGCAGTACTTC
abundance: -; v_gene: TRBV5-6; j_gene: TRBJ2-5; len: 16; d_gene: TRBD2; CDR3aa: CASSLGLAVPQETQYF; CDR3nt: TGTGCCAGCAGCTTGGGCCTAGCGGTGCCCCAAGAGACCCAGTACTTC
abundance: -; v_gene: TRBV5-1; j_gene: TRBJ1-1; len: 13; d_gene: -; CDR3aa: CASSANSITEAFF; CDR3nt: TGCGCCAGCAGCGCCAACTCGATCACTGAAGCTTTCTTT
abundance: -; v_gene: TRBV6-1; j_gene: TRBJ2-7; len: 15; d_gene: TRBD1; CDR3aa: CASTERSTGLHEQYF; CDR3nt: TGTGCCAGCACTGAACGGTCGACAGGGCTCCACGAGCAGTACTTC
abundance: -; v_gene: TRBV30; j_gene: TRBJ2-7; len: 12; d_gene: -; CDR3aa: CAWGGTAYEQYF; CDR3nt: TGCGCCTGGGGAGGCACCGCCTACGAGCAGTACTTC
abundance: few; v_gene: TRBV7-9; j_gene: TRBJ2-7; len: 14; d_gene: TRBD1; CDR3aa: CASSAWDSYYEQYF; CDR3nt: TGTGCCAGCAGCGCCTGGGACAGCTACTACGAGCAGTACTTC
abundance: -; v_gene: TRBV5-1; j_gene: TRBJ2-7; len: 14; d_gene: TRBD2; CDR3aa: CASSFSGRNYEQYF; CDR3nt: TGCGCCAGCAGCTTTAGCGGGAGGAACTACGAGCAGTACTTC
abundance: -; v_gene: TRBV7-8; j_gene: TRBJ1-2; len: 14; d_gene: TRBD1; CDR3aa: CASSMLGQGRGYTF; CDR3nt: TGTGCCAGCAGCATGCTCGGACAGGGCCGGGGCTACACCTTC
abundance: -; v_gene: TRBV7-6; j_gene: TRBJ2-5; len: 13; d_gene: TRBD2; CDR3aa: CASGRGFQETQYF; CDR3nt: TGCGCCAGCGGGAGGGGGTTTCAAGAGACCCAGTACTTC
abundance: few; v_gene: TRBV19; j_gene: TRBJ1-5; len: 15; d_gene: -; CDR3aa: CASSPTGYVNQPQHF; CDR3nt: TGTGCCAGTAGCCCAACAGGGTATGTCAATCAGCCCCAGCATTTT
abundance: -; v_gene: TRBV4-1; j_gene: TRBJ1-2; len: 13; d_gene: -; CDR3aa: CASSQGQSYGYTF; CDR3nt: TGCGCCAGCAGCCAAGGGCAAAGCTATGGCTACACCTTC
abundance: few; v_gene: TRBV13; j_gene: TRBJ1-6; len: 15; d_gene: -; CDR3aa: CASSLLAGYNSPLHF; CDR3nt: TGTGCCAGCAGCTTATTGGCGGGATATAATTCACCCCTCCACTTT
abundance: few; v_gene: TRBV27; j_gene: TRBJ1-1; len: 13; d_gene: TRBD1; CDR3aa: CATATGMVTEAFF; CDR3nt: TGTGCCACTGCGACAGGGATGGTCACTGAAGCTTTCTTT
abundance: -; v_gene: TRBV7-8; j_gene: TRBJ1-2; len: 14; d_gene: TRBD1; CDR3aa: CASSPNRGDYGYTF; CDR3nt: TGTGCCAGCAGCCCAAACAGGGGAGACTATGGCTACACCTTC
abundance: -; v_gene: TRBV7-9; j_gene: TRBJ1-1; len: 15; d_gene: -; CDR3aa: CASSLPLGGPTEAFF; CDR3nt: TGTGCCAGCAGCCTCCCCCTTGGGGGGCCCACTGAAGCTTTCTTT
abundance: once; v_gene: TRBV5-4; j_gene: TRBJ2-2; len: 15; d_gene: -; CDR3aa: CASSSWDWPTGELFF; CDR3nt: TGTGCCAGCAGCAGTTGGGACTGGCCGACCGGGGAGCTGTTTTTT
abundance: -; v_gene: TRBV27; j_gene: TRBJ2-7; len: 13; d_gene: -; CDR3aa: CASRGGLSYEQYF; CDR3nt: TGTGCCAGCCGTGGGGGCCTCTCCTACGAGCAGTACTTC
abundance: -; v_gene: TRBV6-5; j_gene: TRBJ2-6; len: 15; d_gene: -; CDR3aa: CASSLCCSGANVLTF; CDR3nt: TGTGCCAGCAGTCTTTGCTGCTCTGGGGCCAACGTCCTGACTTTC
abundance: -; v_gene: TRBV28; j_gene: TRBJ1-1; len: 13; d_gene: -; CDR3aa: CASSPYRHLEAFF; CDR3nt: TGTGCCAGCAGCCCCTACCGACACCTTGAAGCTTTCTTT
abundance: -; v_gene: TRBV7-8; j_gene: TRBJ2-6; len: 17; d_gene: -; CDR3aa: CASSLVTEGPGANVLTF; CDR3nt: TGTGCCAGCAGCTTAGTGACCGAAGGACCTGGGGCCAACGTCCTGACTTTC
abundance: -; v_gene: TRBV2; j_gene: TRBJ2-5; len: 19; d_gene: TRBD1; CDR3aa: CASSEPGQGALIFQETQYF; CDR3nt: TGTGCCAGCAGTGAGCCGGGACAGGGGGCGTTAATTTTCCAAGAGACCCAGTACTTC
abundance: -; v_gene: TRBV7-9; j_gene: TRBJ2-1; len: 13; d_gene: TRBD2; CDR3aa: CASSLSAGVEQFF; CDR3nt: TGTGCCAGCAGCTTAAGTGCGGGGGTCGAGCAGTTCTTC
abundance: -; v_gene: TRBV28; j_gene: TRBJ2-7; len: 15; d_gene: TRBD1; CDR3aa: CASSPPGQGTYEQYF; CDR3nt: TGTGCCAGCAGTCCCCCAGGACAGGGGACCTACGAGCAGTACTTC
abundance: -; v_gene: TRBV23-1; j_gene: TRBJ2-7; len: 14; d_gene: -; CDR3aa: CASIKTGTSREQYF; CDR3nt: TGCGCCAGCATTAAAACGGGGACTTCCCGCGAGCAGTACTTC
abundance: -; v_gene: TRBV4-1; j_gene: TRBJ2-7; len: 15; d_gene: -; CDR3aa: CASSLGPNRADEQYF; CDR3nt: TGCGCCAGCAGCCTTGGGCCAAACAGGGCCGACGAGCAGTACTTC
abundance: -; v_gene: TRBV5-1; j_gene: TRBJ2-1; len: 15; d_gene: TRBD2; CDR3aa: CASRPGLARYNEQFF; CDR3nt: TGCGCCAGCAGACCTGGACTAGCCCGCTACAATGAGCAGTTCTTC
abundance: -; v_gene: TRBV29-1; j_gene: TRBJ2-1; len: 14; d_gene: TRBD1; CDR3aa: CSVFTGTGYNGQFF; CDR3nt: TGCAGCGTGTTCACCGGGACAGGTTACAATGGGCAGTTCTTC
abundance: -; v_gene: TRBV19; j_gene: TRBJ1-4; len: 13; d_gene: -; CDR3aa: CASRTGDNEKLFF; CDR3nt: TGTGCCAGTAGAACAGGAGATAATGAAAAACTGTTTTTT
abundance: -; v_gene: TRBV1; j_gene: TRBJ2-1; len: 19; d_gene: -; CDR3aa: CTSSQASFPTSGRAHEQFF; CDR3nt: TGCACCAGCAGCCAAGCGTCCTTCCCGACTAGCGGGAGGGCACATGAGCAGTTCTTC
abundance: -; v_gene: TRBV4-1; j_gene: TRBJ2-3; len: 13; d_gene: -; CDR3aa: CASSQYQDDTQYF; CDR3nt: TGCGCCAGCAGCCAGTATCAAGATGATACGCAGTATTTT
abundance: once; v_gene: TRBV6-6; j_gene: TRBJ2-2; len: 16; d_gene: -; CDR3aa: CASSPVQGVNTGELFF; CDR3nt: TGTGCCAGCAGTCCGGTGCAAGGTGTTAACACCGGGGAGCTGTTTTTT
abundance: -; v_gene: TRBV5-5; j_gene: TRBJ1-1; len: 13; d_gene: -; CDR3aa: CASSSPLNTEAFF; CDR3nt: TGTGCCAGCAGCTCCCCGTTGAACACTGAAGCTTTCTTT
abundance: -; v_gene: TRBV6-5; j_gene: TRBJ2-2; len: 13; d_gene: -; CDR3aa: CASKSHPTGELFF; CDR3nt: TGTGCCAGCAAATCTCATCCCACCGGGGAGCTGTTTTTT
abundance: -; v_gene: TRBV7-6; j_gene: TRBJ2-3; len: 14; d_gene: TRBD2; CDR3aa: CASSLAGGTDTQYF; CDR3nt: TGTGCCAGCAGCTTGGCGGGAGGCACAGATACGCAGTATTTT
abundance: once; v_gene: TRBV13; j_gene: TRBJ2-2; len: 14; d_gene: TRBD1; CDR3aa: CASSFPGGTGELFF; CDR3nt: TGTGCCAGCAGCTTCCCAGGGGGCACCGGGGAGCTGTTTTTT
abundance: -; v_gene: TRBV4-1; j_gene: TRBJ2-1; len: 17; d_gene: -; CDR3aa: CASSHETGDRPYNEQFF; CDR3nt: TGCGCCAGCAGCCACGAGACCGGGGACCGCCCCTACAATGAGCAGTTCTTC
abundance: once; v_gene: TRBV27; j_gene: TRBJ2-2; len: 14; d_gene: -; CDR3aa: CASSFFSSTGELFF; CDR3nt: TGTGCCAGCAGTTTCTTCTCGAGCACCGGGGAGCTGTTTTTT
abundance: few; v_gene: TRBV19; j_gene: TRBJ1-5; len: 18; d_gene: TRBD1; CDR3aa: CASSTGQGGVELNQPQHF; CDR3nt: TGTGCCAGTAGTACCGGACAGGGAGGGGTGGAATTGAATCAGCCCCAGCATTTT
abundance: -; v_gene: TRBV19; j_gene: TRBJ2-3; len: 13; d_gene: TRBD1; CDR3aa: CASSNRGADTQYF; CDR3nt: TGTGCCAGTAGTAACAGGGGGGCAGATACGCAGTATTTT
abundance: -; v_gene: TRBV27; j_gene: TRBJ1-2; len: 14; d_gene: -; CDR3aa: CASSRDRLPYGYTF; CDR3nt: TGTGCCAGCAGCCGAGACAGATTGCCCTATGGCTACACCTTC
abundance: -; v_gene: TRBV6-6; j_gene: TRBJ1-4; len: 15; d_gene: -; CDR3aa: CASSYMGKLNEKLFF; CDR3nt: TGTGCCAGCAGTTACATGGGGAAATTAAATGAAAAACTGTTTTTT
abundance: -; v_gene: TRBV27; j_gene: TRBJ1-2; len: 16; d_gene: -; CDR3aa: CASSFRRAVSGYGYTF; CDR3nt: TGTGCCAGCAGTTTTCGACGTGCAGTCTCGGGCTATGGCTACACCTTC
abundance: -; v_gene: TRBV2; j_gene: TRBJ2-7; len: 13; d_gene: -; CDR3aa: CASTAPRAYEQYF; CDR3nt: TGTGCCAGCACTGCCCCAAGGGCCTACGAGCAGTACTTC
abundance: -; v_gene: TRBV7-2; j_gene: TRBJ1-5; len: 15; d_gene: TRBD1; CDR3aa: CASSFYRGHQWPQHF; CDR3nt: TGTGCCAGCAGCTTTTACAGGGGGCATCAATGGCCCCAGCATTTT
abundance: -; v_gene: TRBV23-1; j_gene: TRBJ2-7; len: 12; d_gene: -; CDR3aa: CASPVGAYEQYF; CDR3nt: TGCGCCTCACCGGTGGGCGCCTACGAGCAGTACTTC
abundance: -; v_gene: TRBV28; j_gene: TRBJ2-1; len: 15; d_gene: TRBD2; CDR3aa: CASSNGLAGYNEQFF; CDR3nt: TGTGCCAGCAGCAATGGACTAGCGGGATACAATGAGCAGTTCTTC
abundance: -; v_gene: TRBV28; j_gene: TRBJ2-5; len: 14; d_gene: TRBD1; CDR3aa: CASSLNRGPETQYF; CDR3nt: TGTGCCAGCAGTCTAAACAGGGGGCCAGAGACCCAGTACTTC
abundance: -; v_gene: TRBV6-5; j_gene: TRBJ2-1; len: 15; d_gene: -; CDR3aa: CASSYFTPGGNEQFF; CDR3nt: TGTGCCAGCAGTTACTTTACGCCTGGAGGCAATGAGCAGTTCTTC
abundance: -; v_gene: TRBV7-6; j_gene: TRBJ2-2; len: 13; d_gene: -; CDR3aa: CASEGENTGELFF; CDR3nt: TGTGCCAGCGAAGGAGAGAACACCGGGGAGCTGTTTTTT